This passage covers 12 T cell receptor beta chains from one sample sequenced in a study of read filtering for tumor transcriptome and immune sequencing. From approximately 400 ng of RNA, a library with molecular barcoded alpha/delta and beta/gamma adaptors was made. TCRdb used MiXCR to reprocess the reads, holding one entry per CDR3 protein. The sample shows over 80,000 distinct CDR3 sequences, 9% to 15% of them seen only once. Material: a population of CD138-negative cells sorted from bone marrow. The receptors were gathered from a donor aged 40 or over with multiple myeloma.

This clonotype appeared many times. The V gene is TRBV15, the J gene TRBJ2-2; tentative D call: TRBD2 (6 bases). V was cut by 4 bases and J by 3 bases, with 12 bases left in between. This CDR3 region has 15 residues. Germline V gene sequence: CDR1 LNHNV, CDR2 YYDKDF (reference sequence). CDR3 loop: CATSIAVGYTGELFF. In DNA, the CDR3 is TGTGCCACCAGCATAGCGGTGGGGTACACCGGGGAGCTGTTTTTT.

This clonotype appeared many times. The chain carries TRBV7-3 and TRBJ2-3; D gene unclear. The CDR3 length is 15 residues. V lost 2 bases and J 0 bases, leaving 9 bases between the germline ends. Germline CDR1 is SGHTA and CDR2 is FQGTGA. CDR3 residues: CASSLLHISTDTQYF. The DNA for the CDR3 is TGTGCCAGCAGCTTACTCCACATCAGCACAGATACGCAGTATTTT.

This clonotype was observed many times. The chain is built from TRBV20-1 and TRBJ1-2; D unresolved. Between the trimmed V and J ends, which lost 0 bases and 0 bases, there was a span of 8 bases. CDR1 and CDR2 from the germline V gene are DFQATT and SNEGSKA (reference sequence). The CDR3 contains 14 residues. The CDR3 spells CSARETPPNYGYTF. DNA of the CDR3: TGCAGTGCTAGAGAGACACCCCCTAACTATGGCTACACCTTC.

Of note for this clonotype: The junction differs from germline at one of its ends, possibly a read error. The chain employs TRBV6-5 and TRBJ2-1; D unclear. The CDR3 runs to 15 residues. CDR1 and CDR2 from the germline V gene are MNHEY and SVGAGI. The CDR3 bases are TGTGCCAGCAGTTACGACTGGTTTTTTTCCAATGAGCTGTTCTTC. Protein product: CASSYDWFFSNELFF.

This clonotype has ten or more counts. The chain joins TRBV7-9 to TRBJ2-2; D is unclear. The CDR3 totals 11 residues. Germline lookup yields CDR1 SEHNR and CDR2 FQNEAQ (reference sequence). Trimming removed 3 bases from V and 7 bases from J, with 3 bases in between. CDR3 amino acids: CASSFIGELFF. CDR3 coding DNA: TGTGCCAGCAGCTTCATCGGGGAGCTGTTTTTT.

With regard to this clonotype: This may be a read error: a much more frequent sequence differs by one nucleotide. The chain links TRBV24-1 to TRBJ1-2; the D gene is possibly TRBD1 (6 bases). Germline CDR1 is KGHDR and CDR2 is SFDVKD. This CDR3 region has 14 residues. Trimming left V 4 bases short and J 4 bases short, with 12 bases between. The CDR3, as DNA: TGTGCCACCAGTGACAGGACAGAAGGCTATGGCTACACCTTC. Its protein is CATSDRTEGYGYTF.

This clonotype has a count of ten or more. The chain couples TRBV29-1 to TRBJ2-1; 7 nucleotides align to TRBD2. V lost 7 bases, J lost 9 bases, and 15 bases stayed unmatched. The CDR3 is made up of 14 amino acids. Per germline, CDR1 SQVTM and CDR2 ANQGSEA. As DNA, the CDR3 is TGCAGCGCCCGCTCGGGACTCCTAGCGGCTGAGCAGTTCTTC. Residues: CSARSGLLAAEQFF.

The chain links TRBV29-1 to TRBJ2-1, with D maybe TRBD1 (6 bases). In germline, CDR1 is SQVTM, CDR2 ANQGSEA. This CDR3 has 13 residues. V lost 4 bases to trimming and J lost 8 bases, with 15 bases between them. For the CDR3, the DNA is TGCAGCGTTGTAAGCCAGGGGTTGGATGAGCAGTTCTTC. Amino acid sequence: CSVVSQGLDEQFF.

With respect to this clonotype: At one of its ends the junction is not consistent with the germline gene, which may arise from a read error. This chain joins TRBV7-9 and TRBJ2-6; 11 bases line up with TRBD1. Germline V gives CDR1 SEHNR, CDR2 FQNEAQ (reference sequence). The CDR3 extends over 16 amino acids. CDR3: CATPGQGVPGANVLAF. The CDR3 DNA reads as TGTGCGACGCCGGGACAGGGGGTCCCTGGGGCCAACGTCCTGGCTTTC. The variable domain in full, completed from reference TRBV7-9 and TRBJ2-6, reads DTGVSQNPRHKITKRGQNVTFRCDPISEHNRLYWYRQTLGQGPEFLTYFQNEAQLEKSRLLSDRFSAERPKGSFSTLEIQRTEQGDSAMYLCATPGQGVPGANVLAFGAGSRLTVL.

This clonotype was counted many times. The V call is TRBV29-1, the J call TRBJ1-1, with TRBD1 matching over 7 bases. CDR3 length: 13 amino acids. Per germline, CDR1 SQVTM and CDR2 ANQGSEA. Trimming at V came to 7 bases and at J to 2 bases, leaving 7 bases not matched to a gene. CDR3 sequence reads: CSALGQPNTEAFF. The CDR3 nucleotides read TGCAGCGCACTGGGACAGCCAAACACTGAAGCTTTCTTT.

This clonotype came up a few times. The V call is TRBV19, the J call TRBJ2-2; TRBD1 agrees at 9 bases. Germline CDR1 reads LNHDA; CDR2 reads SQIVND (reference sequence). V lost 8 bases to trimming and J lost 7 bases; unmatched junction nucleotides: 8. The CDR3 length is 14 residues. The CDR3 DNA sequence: TGTGCCAGTTATAACAGGGGGCGGGACGGGGAGCTGTTTTTT. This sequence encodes CASYNRGRDGELFF.

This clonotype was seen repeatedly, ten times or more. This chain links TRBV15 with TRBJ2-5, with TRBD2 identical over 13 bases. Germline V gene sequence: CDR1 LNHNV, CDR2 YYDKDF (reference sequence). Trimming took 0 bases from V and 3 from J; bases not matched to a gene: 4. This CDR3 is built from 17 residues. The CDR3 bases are TGTGCCACCAGCAGAGATCGAACTAGCGGGAGGGAAGAGACCCAGTACTTC. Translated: CATSRDRTSGREETQYF.